The next 23 T cell receptor beta chains were all read from a single sample in a study of beta chain features in type 1 diabetes. Isolated RNA was reverse transcribed in full, so expressed TCRB transcripts were sequenced. The method was immunoSEQ multiplex PCR; TCRdb's version includes in-frame clones alone and lacks a portion of them. Of roughly 500,000 clones in the sample, more than 9.5% were seen once. Material: naive CD4+ T cells from blood. All receptors come from a young woman in good health.

The chain couples TRBV7-9 to TRBJ2-5; tentative D call: TRBD2 (5 bases). This CDR3 comprises 14 residues. The germline gives CDR1 SEHNR, CDR2 FQNEAQ (reference sequence). Deletions cut 5 bases from V and 2 bases from J, with 12 bases between. The CDR3 DNA is TGTGCCAGCAGCCGCTCAAGCGGTCAAGAGACCCAGTACTTC. It is translated as CASSRSSGQETQYF.

This clone was detected a few times. The chain joins TRBV5-1 to TRBJ2-1; D possibly corresponds to TRBD2 (5 bases). The CDR3 is 15 residues long. With 4 bases removed from V and 3 bases from J, the gap between germline ends came to 14 bases. The germline CDR1 and CDR2 sequences are SGHRS and YFSETQ. CDR3 sequence reads: CASSPTLGIYNEQFF. The DNA for the CDR3 is TGCGCCAGCAGCCCGACACTAGGAATCTACAATGAGCAGTTCTTC.

The table lists this clone with a few counts. The rearrangement joins TRBV7-9 to TRBJ2-1, with 7 nucleotides matching TRBD2. The V and J ends lost 2 bases and 15 bases, in that order; junction bases with no gene match: 7. This CDR3 is built from 12 residues. The germline CDR1 and CDR2 sequences are SEHNR and FQNEAQ (reference sequence). The CDR3 here is CASSLPGLGAFF. CDR3 coding DNA: TGTGCCAGCAGCTTACCCGGACTAGGGGCGTTCTTC.

This clone was found a few times. The gene calls are TRBV6-5 and TRBJ2-3, with 8 bases lining up with TRBD2. This CDR3 comprises 15 residues. Looked up from germline, CDR1 is MNHEY and CDR2 is SVGAGI. V dropped 2 bases and J dropped 7; count of bases not matched to a gene: 8. In nucleotides, the CDR3 is TGTGCCAGCAGTTACGCGCATAGCGGGAAGTATACGCAGTATTTT. Translated, it gives CASSYAHSGKYTQYF.

The chain combines TRBV9 with TRBJ2-5, with D unclear. V was shortened by 3 bases and J by 0 bases, with 9 bases between the two germline ends. The germline V gene has CDR1 SGDLS and CDR2 YYNGEE. The CDR3 has 14 amino acids. CDR3 bases: TGTGCCAGCAGCGGAGAATTGTACCAAGAGACCCAGTACTTC. This codes for CASSGELYQETQYF. Full variable domain (rest looked up from reference TRBV9 and TRBJ2-5): DSGVTQTPKHLITATGQRVTLRCSPRSGDLSVYWYQQSLDQGLQFLIQYYNGEERAKGNILERFSAQQFPDLHSELNLSSLELGDSALYFCASSGELYQETQYFGPGTRLLVL.

The chain combines TRBV4-2 with TRBJ2-7; TRBD1 aligns across 8 bases. There are 17 residues in the CDR3. The germline CDR1 and CDR2 sequences are LGHNA and YNFKEQ. J lost 5 bases, V lost 3 bases, and 15 bases had no gene match. CDR3: CASSQTPLGQGFNEQYF. The CDR3, as DNA: TGTGCCAGCAGCCAGACCCCTCTAGGACAGGGCTTCAACGAGCAGTACTTC.

The V gene is TRBV6-5, the J gene TRBJ2-5; 11 bases are shared with TRBD2. Germline values: CDR1 MNHEY, CDR2 SVGAGI. The CDR3 has 16 residues. Trimming at V came to 0 bases and at J to 1 base, leaving 1 base not matched to a gene. The CDR3 loop reads CASSYSGTSGQETQYF. DNA for the CDR3: TGTGCCAGCAGTTACTCCGGGACTAGCGGCCAAGAGACCCAGTACTTC.

This clone turned up a few times. The chain couples TRBV10-3 to TRBJ2-7; no clear D. From germline, CDR1 is ENHRY and CDR2 SYGVKD. The CDR3 runs 13 residues. V gave up 6 bases and J gave up 2 bases, with 11 bases separating them. The CDR3 DNA reads as TGTGCCATCAGGGGTCCTAGTACCTACGAGCAGTACTTC. Protein product: CAIRGPSTYEQYF.

The rearrangement uses TRBV7-7 and TRBJ2-1; TRBD2 matches 12 bases. In germline, CDR1 is SSHAT, CDR2 FNYEAQ (reference sequence). There are 15 residues in the CDR3. Trimming at V came to 4 bases and at J to 10 bases, leaving 8 bases not matched to a gene. The CDR3: CASSSGLAGLREQFF. CDR3 bases: TGTGCCAGCAGCTCCGGACTAGCGGGGTTACGGGAGCAGTTCTTC.

This clone was observed a single time. This chain links TRBV5-4 with TRBJ1-5; D might be TRBD1 (6 bases). The V end was cut by 4 bases, the J end by 7 bases, with 12 bases between. This CDR3 contains 13 residues. Germline V gives CDR1 SGHNT, CDR2 YYREEE (reference sequence). The CDR3 DNA is TGTGCCAGCAGCCCTCCGGGGGGCCAGCCCCAGCATTTT. Amino acids: CASSPPGGQPQHF.

A few counts support this clone. The chain links TRBV28 to TRBJ2-7; D tentatively fits TRBD1 or TRBD2 (6 bases each). Germline CDR1 is MDHEN and CDR2 is SYDVKM. Trimming took 5 bases from V and 0 from J, leaving 11 bases between them. CDR3 length: 14 amino acids. Written as DNA, the CDR3 is TGTGCCAGCAGTCCCGGGGGCCGCTCCTACGAGCAGTACGTC. It codes for CASSPGGRSYEQYV.

CDR3 sequence: CASSLRDRNNEQFF. Written as DNA, the CDR3 is TGTGCCAGCAGCCTCCGGGACAGGAACAATGAGCAGTTCTTC. The V gene is TRBV9, the J gene TRBJ2-1; 8 bases map to TRBD1. With V trimmed by 4 bases and J by 5 bases, 5 bases remained unmatched. There are 14 residues in the CDR3. The germline gives CDR1 SGDLS, CDR2 YYNGEE.

The genes are TRBV7-9 and TRBJ2-7; D tentatively fits TRBD1 or TRBD2 (6 bases each). V lost 5 bases, J lost 2 bases, and 16 bases lay in between. This CDR3 region has 15 residues. CDR1 SEHNR and CDR2 FQNEAQ come from the germline V gene (reference sequence). The CDR3 DNA reads TGTGCCAGCAGCCCCGGGGGCGGGTCTCCCTACGAGCAGTACTTC. It is translated as CASSPGGGSPYEQYF. Based on the CDR3 plus reference TRBV7-9 and TRBJ2-7, the full variable domain is DTGVSQNPRHKITKRGQNVTFRCDPISEHNRLYWYRQTLGQGPEFLTYFQNEAQLEKSRLLSDRFSAERPKGSFSTLEIQRTEQGDSAMYLCASSPGGGSPYEQYFGPGTRLTVT.

This chain links TRBV18 with TRBJ2-1, with 14 bases aligning to TRBD2. V was clipped by 3 bases and J by 8 bases; unmatched bases: 6. CDR1 KGHSH and CDR2 LQKENI come from the germline V gene. The CDR3 extends over 16 amino acids. The CDR3 loop is CASSPGGTSGSYEQFF. The CDR3 DNA reads as TGTGCCAGCTCACCGGGAGGGACTAGCGGGAGTTATGAGCAGTTCTTC.

The J gene is TRBJ2-6, the V gene TRBV14, with a weak D call TRBD1 (6 bases). The CDR3 is made up of 16 amino acids. The ends were cut back, 4 bases at V and 1 base at J, with 11 bases in the middle. Germline CDR1 and CDR2: SGHDN and FVKESK. CDR3 bases: TGTGCCAGCAGCCGGACAGCGTTATCTGGGGCCAACGTCCTGACTTTC. Translation gives CASSRTALSGANVLTF.

This clone was detected only a few times. The rearrangement joins TRBV25-1 to TRBJ1-1; D unclear. The CDR3 contains 15 residues. The germline CDR1 and CDR2 sequences are MGHDK and SYGVNS. Trimming took 4 bases from V and 1 from J, leaving 13 bases between them. CDR3 nucleotides: TGTGCCAGCAGTGGAGCAGGTAGAAGGAACACTGAAGCTTTCTTT. This sequence encodes CASSGAGRRNTEAFF. The whole variable domain, remainder taken from reference TRBV25-1 and TRBJ1-1, is EADIYQTPRYLVIGTGKKITLECSQTMGHDKMYWYQQDPGMELHLIHYSYGVNSTEKGDLSSESTVSRIRTEHFPLTLESARPSHTSQYLCASSGAGRRNTEAFFGQGTRLTVV.

This clone was picked up a small number of times. The gene calls are TRBV27 and TRBJ2-7; possibly TRBD1 for D (5 bases). V gave up 6 bases and J gave up 3 bases, with 15 bases separating them. Looked up from germline, CDR1 is MNHEY and CDR2 is SMNVEV (reference sequence). The CDR3 is 14 residues long. In DNA form, the CDR3 reads TGTGCCAGCAGCCCCACCTTAACAGGCTACGAGCAGTACGTC. This gives the protein CASSPTLTGYEQYV.

In its sample, this clone was seen a few times. The chain joins TRBV9 to TRBJ2-1; 12 bases are a match to TRBD2. Germline V lookup: CDR1 SGDLS, CDR2 YYNGEE. The CDR3 consists of 18 residues. J gave up 0 bases and V 4 bases, and 8 bases lay outside the gene matches. In DNA, the CDR3 is TGTGCCAGCAGCCCTAGGGGGACTAGCGGGTACTCCTACAATGAGCAGTTCTTC. Encoded protein: CASSPRGTSGYSYNEQFF. The whole variable domain, filled in from reference TRBV9 and TRBJ2-1, reads DSGVTQTPKHLITATGQRVTLRCSPRSGDLSVYWYQQSLDQGLQFLIQYYNGEERAKGNILERFSAQQFPDLHSELNLSSLELGDSALYFCASSPRGTSGYSYNEQFFGPGTRLTVL.

This clone showed up just a few times. The chain recombines TRBV7-2 with TRBJ2-1; no definite D call. Germline CDR1 reads SGHTA; CDR2 reads FQGNSA. The CDR3 sequence is 14 residues long. V was shortened by 5 bases and J by 2 bases, with 10 bases between the two germline ends. CDR3 coding DNA: TGTGCCAGCAGCCAAGGAACAGCCTACAATGAGCAGTTCTTC. Translating it yields CASSQGTAYNEQFF.

This chain uses TRBV7-9 with TRBJ2-7, with 13 bases lining up with TRBD2. The germline gives CDR1 SEHNR, CDR2 FQNEAQ (reference sequence). V gave up 3 bases and J gave up 7 bases; unmatched junction bases: 6. The length of the CDR3 is 15 residues. CDR3 DNA sequence: TGTGCCAGCAGCTTTGGACTAGCGGGGGAATGGGAGCAGTACGTC. Its protein product is CASSFGLAGEWEQYV.

This clone was recorded at least ten times. The chain combines TRBV27 with TRBJ2-5; tentative D call: TRBD1 (6 bases). The germline gives CDR1 MNHEY, CDR2 SMNVEV (reference sequence). The V end lost 4 bases, the J end lost 5 bases, and 14 bases lay between the germline ends. There are 14 residues in the CDR3. CDR3 coding DNA: TGTGCCAGCAGTTCTGGCAGGGGCACGGAGACCCAGTACTTC. Its protein is CASSSGRGTETQYF.

The V gene is TRBV4-3, the J gene TRBJ2-3; TRBD1 matches at 7 bases. The CDR3 has 16 residues. J was trimmed by 1 base and V by 1 base; bases with no gene match: 5. Germline V lookup: CDR1 LGHNA, CDR2 YSLEER. The CDR3 coding sequence is TGCGCCAGCAGCCAAGCAGCCGGGACAGGCACAGATACGCAGTATTTT. Encoded protein: CASSQAAGTGTDTQYF.

This clone was observed a handful of times. V gene TRBV7-6 combines with J gene TRBJ2-3; D possibly uses TRBD1 or TRBD2 (5 bases each). CDR1 is SGHVS and CDR2 is FNYEAQ in the germline V gene. V dropped 5 bases and J dropped 4 bases, with 13 bases sitting between them. The CDR3 consists of 14 residues. In DNA, the CDR3 is TGTGCCAGCAGCCGGATGAGGGGCGCAGATACGCAGTATTTT. Its protein is CASSRMRGADTQYF.